These 5 T cell receptor beta chains share one sample of origin, sequenced in a study of immune cell composition in non-small cell lung cancer. Sequencing was performed with immunoSEQ multiplex PCR; in TCRdb, only in-frame clones are kept and a portion is missing. Among 15,000 or so clones listed, roughly 69% were seen once. Sequencing used lung tumor tissue. The origin of the receptors is a human donor with non-small cell lung cancer.

The chain links TRBV11-3 to TRBJ2-4, with 9 bases identical to TRBD1. The CDR3 totals 13 residues. V shed 4 bases and J 6 bases; nucleotides not matched to a gene: 1. In germline, CDR1 is SGHNT, CDR2 YENEEA. The CDR3 here is CASSSGQGNIQYF. The CDR3 nucleotides are TGTGCCAGCAGCTCGGGACAGGGAAACATTCAGTACTTC.

V gene TRBV2 combines with J gene TRBJ2-3; unclear D gene. This CDR3 contains 10 residues. Germline CDR1 reads SNHLY; CDR2 reads FYNNEI. Trimming cost V 8 bases and J 5 bases, with 5 bases left between them. CDR3 in DNA: TGTGCCAGCGAGGTAGATACGCAGTATTTT. Encoded protein: CASEVDTQYF. Full variable domain (rest looked up from reference TRBV2 and TRBJ2-3): EPEVTQTPSHQVTQMGQEVILRCVPISNHLYFYWYRQILGQKVEFLVSFYNNEISEKSEIFDDQFSVERPDGSNFTLKIRSTKLEDSAMYFCASEVDTQYFGPGTRLTVL.

J is TRBJ1-1 and V is TRBV18, with D perhaps TRBD1 (6 bases). V dropped 3 bases and J dropped 2 bases, with 13 bases sitting between them. Germline V gene lookup returns CDR1 KGHSH and CDR2 LQKENI. The CDR3 totals 15 residues. DNA of the CDR3: TGTGCCAGCTCACCCCGACAGGTGACTAACACTGAAGCTTTCTTT. Its protein product is CASSPRQVTNTEAFF.

The V call is TRBV13, the J call TRBJ2-1; tentatively, D is TRBD1 (5 bases). V was cut by 8 bases and J by 0 bases, with 23 bases left in between. Germline V gene lookup returns CDR1 PRHDT and CDR2 FYEKMQ (reference sequence). The CDR3 length is 18 residues. The CDR3 nucleotides read TGTGCCAGCTCAAACTCCGCAGTAGGGGCCAGCTCCTACAATGAGCAGTTCTTC. This encodes CASSNSAVGASSYNEQFF. Full variable domain (missing parts from reference TRBV13 and TRBJ2-1): AAGVIQSPRHLIKEKRETATLKCYPIPRHDTVYWYQQGPGQDPQFLISFYEKMQSDKGSIPDRFSAQQFSDYHSELNMSSLELGDSALYFCASSNSAVGASSYNEQFFGPGTRLTVL.

This clone was found a few times. This chain connects TRBV10-2 to TRBJ1-3, with D tentatively TRBD1 (5 bases). Trimming pared 0 bases from V and 0 bases from J, leaving 9 bases between. CDR3 length equals 16 residues. The V gene's germline CDR1 is WSHSY and CDR2 SAAADI. In DNA, the CDR3 is TGCGCCAGCAGTGAGTCGGGGGGGGGCTCTGGAAACACCATATATTTT. Translation: CASSESGGGSGNTIYF.